These 5 T cell receptor beta chains were all obtained from the same sample, sequenced in a study of identical twins. One entry per CDR3 protein results from TCRdb running MiXCR on the 5' RACE reads. This sample has about 520,000 distinct CDR3 sequences; 22% occur once, and the top ten carry around 0.9%. These data also formed part of another study, on T cells expressing NK-cell markers.

Sequencing was carried out using CD4+ T cells sorted from blood. These receptors originate from a woman between 18 and 30 years old in good health.

The gene calls are TRBV12-3 or TRBV12-4 and TRBJ1-5; D may be TRBD1 (6 bases). V gave up 6 bases and J gave up 4 bases, with 13 bases separating them. The CDR3 length is 14 residues. CDR3 sequence reads: CASRGRGINQPQHF. The CDR3 nucleotides read TGTGCCAGCAGGGGAAGGGGGATAAATCAGCCCCAGCATTTT.

This clonotype was detected only a few times. V and J are TRBV2 and TRBJ1-2, with D unresolved. Deletions cut 1 base from V and 3 bases from J, with 9 bases between. This CDR3 region has 14 residues. Germline CDR1 reads SNHLY; CDR2 reads FYNNEI. CDR3 nucleotides: TGTGCCAGCAGTGAAGGGGCCGAATACTATGGCTACACCTTC. It translates to CASSEGAEYYGYTF.

The chain is built from TRBV12-3 or TRBV12-4 and TRBJ2-1; D uncertain. This CDR3 has 12 amino acids. The V gene lost 7 bases and the J gene lost 3 bases, with 7 bases spanning the gap. The CDR3 region is CASKQNYNEQFF. The DNA for the CDR3 is TGTGCCAGCAAACAGAACTACAATGAGCAGTTCTTC.

This clonotype was seen more than once but under ten times. The chain combines TRBV9 with TRBJ1-2, with no clear D. V was pared by 0 bases and J by 4 bases, with 10 bases between. Looked up from germline, CDR1 is SGDLS and CDR2 is YYNGEE. This CDR3 region has 14 residues. The CDR3 loop is CASSVGGGSYGYTF. CDR3 DNA sequence: TGTGCCAGCAGCGTAGGAGGAGGGAGCTATGGCTACACCTTC.

This clonotype occurred many times. The chain links TRBV5-1 to TRBJ2-5, with 9 nucleotides matching TRBD2. Per the germline V gene, CDR1 is SGHRS and CDR2 is YFSETQ. The CDR3 has 15 amino acids. The V and J ends lost 4 bases and 1 base, in that order; junction bases with no gene match: 5. CDR3 DNA sequence: TGCGCCAGCAGCGGAACGACTAGCGGCCAAGAGACCCAGTACTTC. This codes for CASSGTTSGQETQYF.